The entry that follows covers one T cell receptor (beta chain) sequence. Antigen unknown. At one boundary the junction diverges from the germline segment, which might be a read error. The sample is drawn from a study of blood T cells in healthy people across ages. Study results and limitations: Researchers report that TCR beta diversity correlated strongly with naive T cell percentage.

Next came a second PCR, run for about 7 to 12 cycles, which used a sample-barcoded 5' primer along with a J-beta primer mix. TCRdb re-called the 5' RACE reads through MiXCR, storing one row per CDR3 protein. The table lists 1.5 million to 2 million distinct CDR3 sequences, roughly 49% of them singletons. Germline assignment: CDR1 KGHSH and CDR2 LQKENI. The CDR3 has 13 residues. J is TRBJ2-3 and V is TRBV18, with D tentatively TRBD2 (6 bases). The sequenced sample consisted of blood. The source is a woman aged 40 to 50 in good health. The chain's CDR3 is CASSPTSTDAQYF. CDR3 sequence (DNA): TGTGCCAGCTCACCAACTAGCACAGATGCGCAGTATTTT.